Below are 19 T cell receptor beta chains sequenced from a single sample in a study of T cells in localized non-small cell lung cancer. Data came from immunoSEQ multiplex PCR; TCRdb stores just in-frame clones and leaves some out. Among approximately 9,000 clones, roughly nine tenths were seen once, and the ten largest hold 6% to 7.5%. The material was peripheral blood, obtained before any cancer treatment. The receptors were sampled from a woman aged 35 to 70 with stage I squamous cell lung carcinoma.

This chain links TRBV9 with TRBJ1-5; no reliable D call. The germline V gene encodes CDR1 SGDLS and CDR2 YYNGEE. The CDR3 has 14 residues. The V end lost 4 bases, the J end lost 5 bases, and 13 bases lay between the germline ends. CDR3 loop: CASSPSRVDQPQHF. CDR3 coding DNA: TGTGCCAGCAGCCCCTCACGGGTAGATCAGCCCCAGCATTTT.

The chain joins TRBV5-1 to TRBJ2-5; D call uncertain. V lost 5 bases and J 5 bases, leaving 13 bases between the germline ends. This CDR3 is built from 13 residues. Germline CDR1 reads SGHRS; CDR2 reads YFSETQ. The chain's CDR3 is CASRWAGEETQYF. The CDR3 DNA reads TGCGCCAGCAGATGGGCTGGAGAGGAGACCCAGTACTTC.

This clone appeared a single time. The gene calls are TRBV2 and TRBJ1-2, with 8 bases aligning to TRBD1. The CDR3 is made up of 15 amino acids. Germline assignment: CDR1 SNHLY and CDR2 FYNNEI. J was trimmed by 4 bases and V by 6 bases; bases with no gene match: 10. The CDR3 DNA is TGTGCCAGCAGAATGACAGGGGCGCCCACCTATGGCTACACCTTC. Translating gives CASRMTGAPTYGYTF.

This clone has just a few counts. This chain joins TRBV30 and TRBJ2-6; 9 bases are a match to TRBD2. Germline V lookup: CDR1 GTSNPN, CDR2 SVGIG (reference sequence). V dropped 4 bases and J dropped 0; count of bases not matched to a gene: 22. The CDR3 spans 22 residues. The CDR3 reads CAWKMPWQRGAGSLSGANVLTF. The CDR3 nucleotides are TGTGCCTGGAAAATGCCCTGGCAGCGGGGGGCCGGCAGCCTCTCTGGGGCCAACGTCCTGACTTTC.

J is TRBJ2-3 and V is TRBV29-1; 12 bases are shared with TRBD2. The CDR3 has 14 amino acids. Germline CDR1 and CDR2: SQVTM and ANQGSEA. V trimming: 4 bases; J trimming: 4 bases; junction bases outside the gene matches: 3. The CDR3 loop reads CSVGLAGASDTQYF. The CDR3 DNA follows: TGCAGCGTTGGACTAGCGGGAGCGTCAGATACGCAGTATTTT.

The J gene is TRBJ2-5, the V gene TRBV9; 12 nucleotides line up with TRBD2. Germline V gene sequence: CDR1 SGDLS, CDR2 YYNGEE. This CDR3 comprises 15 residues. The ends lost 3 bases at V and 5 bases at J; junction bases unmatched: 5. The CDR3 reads CASSGLAGAQETQYF. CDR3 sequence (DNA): TGTGCCAGCAGCGGACTAGCGGGGGCTCAGGAGACCCAGTACTTC. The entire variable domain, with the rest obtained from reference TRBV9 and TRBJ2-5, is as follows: DSGVTQTPKHLITATGQRVTLRCSPRSGDLSVYWYQQSLDQGLQFLIQYYNGEERAKGNILERFSAQQFPDLHSELNLSSLELGDSALYFCASSGLAGAQETQYFGPGTRLLVL.

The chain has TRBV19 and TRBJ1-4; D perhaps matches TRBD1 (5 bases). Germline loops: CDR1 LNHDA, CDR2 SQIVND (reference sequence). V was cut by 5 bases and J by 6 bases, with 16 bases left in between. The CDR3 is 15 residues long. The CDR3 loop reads CASSRVQAGDEKLFF. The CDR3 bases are TGTGCCAGTAGTCGGGTTCAGGCGGGGGATGAAAAACTGTTTTTT.

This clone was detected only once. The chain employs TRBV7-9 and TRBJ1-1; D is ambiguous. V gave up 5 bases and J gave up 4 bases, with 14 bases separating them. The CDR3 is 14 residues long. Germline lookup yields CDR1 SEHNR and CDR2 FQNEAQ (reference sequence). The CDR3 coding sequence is TGTGCCAGCAGCGTCGGGTATGGGTCCACTGAAGCTTTCTTT. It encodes CASSVGYGSTEAFF.

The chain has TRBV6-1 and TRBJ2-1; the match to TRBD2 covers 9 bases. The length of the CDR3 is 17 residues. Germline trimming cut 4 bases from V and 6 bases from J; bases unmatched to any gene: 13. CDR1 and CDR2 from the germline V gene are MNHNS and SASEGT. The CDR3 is CASSGLVGVSGGNEQFF. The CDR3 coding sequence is TGTGCCAGCAGTGGTCTAGTTGGGGTTAGCGGGGGCAATGAGCAGTTCTTC.

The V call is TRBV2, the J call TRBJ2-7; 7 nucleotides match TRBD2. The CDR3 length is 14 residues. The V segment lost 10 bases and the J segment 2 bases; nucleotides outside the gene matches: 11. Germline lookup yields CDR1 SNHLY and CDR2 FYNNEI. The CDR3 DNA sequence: TGTGCCATCGGGGAGGGACTCCCGACCTACGAGCAGTACTTC. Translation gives CAIGEGLPTYEQYF.

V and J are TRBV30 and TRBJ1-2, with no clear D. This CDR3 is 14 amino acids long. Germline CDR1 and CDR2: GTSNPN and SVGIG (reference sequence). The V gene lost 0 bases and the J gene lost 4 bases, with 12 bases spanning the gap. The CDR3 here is CAWSVQSDFYGYTF. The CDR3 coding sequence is TGTGCCTGGAGTGTACAGTCAGATTTCTATGGCTACACCTTC.

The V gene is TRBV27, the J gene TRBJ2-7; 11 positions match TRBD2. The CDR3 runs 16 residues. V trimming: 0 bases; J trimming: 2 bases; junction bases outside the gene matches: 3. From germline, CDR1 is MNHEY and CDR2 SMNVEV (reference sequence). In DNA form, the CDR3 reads TGTGCCAGCAGTTTATCGGGACTAGCGGAAGCCTACGAGCAGTACTTC. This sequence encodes CASSLSGLAEAYEQYF.

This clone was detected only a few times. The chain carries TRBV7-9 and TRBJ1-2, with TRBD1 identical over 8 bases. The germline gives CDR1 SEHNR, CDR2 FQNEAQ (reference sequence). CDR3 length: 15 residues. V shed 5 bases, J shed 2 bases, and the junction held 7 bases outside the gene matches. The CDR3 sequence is CASSPTDRVNYGYTF. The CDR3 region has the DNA TGTGCCAGCAGCCCCACGGACAGGGTAAACTATGGCTACACCTTC.

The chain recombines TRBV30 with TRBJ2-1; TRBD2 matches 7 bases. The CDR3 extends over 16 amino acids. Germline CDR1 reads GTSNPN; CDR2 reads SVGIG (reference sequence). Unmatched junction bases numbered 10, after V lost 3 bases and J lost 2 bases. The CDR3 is CAWSPLGSGAYNEQFF. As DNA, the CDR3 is TGTGCCTGGAGCCCACTGGGGAGCGGGGCCTACAATGAGCAGTTCTTC.

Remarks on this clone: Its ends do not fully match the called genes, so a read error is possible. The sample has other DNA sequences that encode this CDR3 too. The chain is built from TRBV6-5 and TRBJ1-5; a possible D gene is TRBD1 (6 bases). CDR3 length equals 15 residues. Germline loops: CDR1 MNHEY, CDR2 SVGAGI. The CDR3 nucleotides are TGTGCCAGCAGCCTACAGGGTATGCGCAATCAACCCCAGCATTTT. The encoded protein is CASSLQGMRNQPQHF.

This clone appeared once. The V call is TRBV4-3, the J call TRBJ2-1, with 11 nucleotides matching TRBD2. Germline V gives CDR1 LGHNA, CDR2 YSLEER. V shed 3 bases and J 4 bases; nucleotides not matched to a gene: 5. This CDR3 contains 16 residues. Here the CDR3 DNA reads TGCGCCAGCAGCCACTCGGGACTAGCGGATTACAATGAGCAGTTCTTC. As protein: CASSHSGLADYNEQFF.

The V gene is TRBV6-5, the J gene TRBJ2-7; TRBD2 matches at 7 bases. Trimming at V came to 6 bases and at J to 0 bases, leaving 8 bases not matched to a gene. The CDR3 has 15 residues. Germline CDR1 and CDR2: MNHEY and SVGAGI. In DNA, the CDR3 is TGTGCCAGCAGACACAGCGGGACGAGCTCCTACGAGCAGTACTTC. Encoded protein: CASRHSGTSSYEQYF.

In DNA, the CDR3 is TGTGCCAGCAGCAGAGACAGCCAAGTACAGGGCTACACCTTC. Translation gives CASSRDSQVQGYTF. V usage is TRBV7-2 and J usage is TRBJ1-2; D may be TRBD1 (5 bases). Germline values: CDR1 SGHTA, CDR2 FQGNSA. V dropped 5 bases and J dropped 8 bases, with 18 bases sitting between them. The CDR3 is 14 residues long.

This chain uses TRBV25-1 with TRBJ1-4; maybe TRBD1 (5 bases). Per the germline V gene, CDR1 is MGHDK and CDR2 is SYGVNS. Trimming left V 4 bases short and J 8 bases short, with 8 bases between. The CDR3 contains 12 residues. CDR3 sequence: CASSGDPEKLFF. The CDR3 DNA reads TGTGCCAGCAGTGGGGACCCAGAAAAACTGTTTTTT.